The sequence of this T cell receptor beta chain was determined in a study of T cell repertoires in cytomegalovirus infection. Study-level background: Indications of both CMV infection and matching HLA type were provided by public TCR beta signatures. Study-wide points: Cumulated frequencies of public TCR beta families served to identify carriers of CMV plus the relevant HLA. The response measured ex vivo was dominated by TCR beta clonotypes (HLA-C-restricted and CMV-specific).

This CDR3 region has 15 residues. The V end lost 1 base, the J end lost 0 bases, and 9 bases lay between the germline ends. CDR1 SGHVT and CDR2 SQSDAQ come from the germline V gene. This clonotype was observed many times. Its target is unknown. TCRdb independently ran MiXCR on the reads; one entry per CDR3 protein. The sample carries roughly 300,000 distinct CDR3 sequences, over 7.5% recorded once. The sequence came from a human donor in good health (CMV status not recorded). Some clones in this sample may be carry-over from other donors' samples. Sequenced: PBMCs. The gene calls are TRBV7-4 and TRBJ1-1; D possibly corresponds to TRBD1 (5 bases). DNA for the CDR3: TGTGCCAGCAGCTTAGTCAGGGCTATGAACACTGAAGCTTTCTTT. Residues: CASSLVRAMNTEAFF.